Only one count was recorded for the clone carrying this T cell receptor (beta chain). This sample stems from a study of OX40 agonist ivuxolimab in advanced cancers. Clones were sequenced by immunoSEQ multiplex PCR, and TCRdb holds only the in-frame ones, with some missing. In the table there are 40,000 to 45,000 clones, over 75% of which are singletons. This CDR3 has 13 residues. The trim removed 5 bases at V and 15 bases at J, leaving 12 bases unmatched. Germline V gene lookup returns CDR1 MNHEY and CDR2 SMNVEV (reference sequence). Sequenced here: CD4+ or CD8+ T cells sorted from blood, sampled in a trial of the OX40 agonist ivuxolimab. This TCR was sampled from an adult with an advanced solid tumor such as melanoma, head and neck, liver or kidney cancer. The chain employs TRBV27 and TRBJ2-1, with TRBD1 identical over 8 bases. CDR3 coding DNA: TGTGCCAGCAGTCGTCGGGACACAGGGGGTTGGTTCTTC. This codes for CASSRRDTGGWFF.